There are a few counts of the clone carrying this TCR beta chain. Antigen: not known. The CDR3 consists of 14 residues. In germline, CDR1 is MDHEN, CDR2 SYDVKM. V was clipped by 5 bases and J by 10 bases, with 18 bases between them. Patients who had autoimmune disease history or got systemic immunosuppression were left out. The sample comes from a study of OX40 agonist ivuxolimab in advanced cancers. General study findings and limits: Antigen specificity remained undetermined for the expanded peripheral T cells. Normalized expansion of T-cell clones was also low for some nonresponders.

The repertoire was sequenced with immunoSEQ multiplex PCR; TCRdb's copy has only in-frame clones and lacks some. Of 2,100 or so clones in the sample, 70% to 75% were seen once. The chain joins TRBV28 to TRBJ2-1; perhaps TRBD2 as D (5 bases). The sequence was collected from an adult with an advanced solid tumor such as melanoma, head and neck, liver or kidney cancer. Sequenced material: CD4+ or CD8+ T cells sorted from blood, taken in a trial of the OX40 agonist ivuxolimab. The CDR3 nucleotides read TGTGCCAGCAGTCTGAGGGAGAGGCTTTGGGAGCAGTTCTTC. Translating gives CASSLRERLWEQFF.